The 11 T cell receptor beta chains presented below share a single source sample, sequenced in a study of T-cell memory formation after mild COVID-19. TCRdb reprocessed the 5' RACE reads via MiXCR and lists one record per CDR3 protein. The table records almost 250,000 distinct CDR3 sequences, less than 20% of them present only once. The sequencing input was PBMCs or a T cell subset sorted from them (not recorded which). Receptors originate from an adult woman who had mild COVID-19 (a few samples of this study predate the infection). Cell type and time point are not known.

This clonotype was counted only a few times. The rearrangement links TRBV20-1 to TRBJ2-5; tentatively, D is TRBD1 or TRBD2 (6 bases each). The CDR3 length is 17 residues. V shed 2 bases and J shed 4 bases, with 23 bases lying between them. Germline V gene lookup returns CDR1 DFQATT and CDR2 SNEGSKA (reference sequence). The CDR3 is CSARKRPSRGGLETQYF. Here the CDR3 DNA reads TGCAGTGCTAGAAAAAGGCCTTCCAGGGGAGGCCTAGAGACCCAGTACTTC.

The genes are TRBV7-2 and TRBJ2-3, with TRBD1 matching 8 bases. CDR1 is SGHTA, CDR2 FQGNSA, per germline. V gave up 1 base and J gave up 0 bases; unmatched junction bases: 3. This CDR3 comprises 16 residues. The CDR3 bases are TGTGCCAGCAGCTTAGTCGGACAGGGCAGCACAGATACGCAGTATTTT. Translating it yields CASSLVGQGSTDTQYF.

This clonotype was seen more than once but under ten times. The chain uses TRBV20-1 and TRBJ2-6; D may be TRBD1 (6 bases). The germline V gene encodes CDR1 DFQATT and CDR2 SNEGSKA (reference sequence). There are 14 residues in the CDR3. Trimming left V 0 bases short and J 4 bases short, with 7 bases between. The CDR3 DNA reads as TGCAGTGCTAGAGAGGGGGCCGGGGCCAACGTCCTGACTTTC. As protein: CSAREGAGANVLTF.

The chain joins TRBV13 to TRBJ2-3; D possibly corresponds to TRBD2 (6 bases). Germline V gives CDR1 PRHDT, CDR2 FYEKMQ (reference sequence). With 5 bases removed from V and 6 bases from J, the gap between germline ends came to 15 bases. This CDR3 comprises 14 residues. As DNA, the CDR3 is TGTGCCAGCAGCCCAACCCCCGGGGGTGATACGCAGTATTTT. Translation gives CASSPTPGGDTQYF.

The V and J genes are TRBV9 and TRBJ2-3, with TRBD2 matching over 13 bases. The CDR3 runs to 17 residues. The trim removed 0 bases at V and 5 bases at J, leaving 6 bases unmatched. The germline gives CDR1 SGDLS, CDR2 YYNGEE. CDR3 DNA sequence: TGTGCCAGCAGCGTAGCTGTAGGACTAGCGGGAGAAGATACGCAGTATTTT. Protein sequence: CASSVAVGLAGEDTQYF.

The sample holds one count of this clonotype. CDR3 nucleotide sequence: TGTGCCAGCAGCCCTGACTATTCCAATACGCAGTATTTT. Encoded protein: CASSPDYSNTQYF. The chain carries TRBV7-3 and TRBJ2-3; D perhaps matches TRBD2 (5 bases). Germline V gives CDR1 SGHTA, CDR2 FQGTGA. V was clipped by 5 bases and J by 7 bases, with 13 bases between them. The CDR3 consists of 13 residues.

Relative to its sample, this clonotype is medium-sized (0.01 to 0.1%). In nucleotides, the CDR3 is TGTGCCAGCAGTCCCCGAGCGGGAGTGGGGGAGACCCAGTACTTC. Its translation is CASSPRAGVGETQYF. The chain uses TRBV12-3 or TRBV12-4 and TRBJ2-5; TRBD2 agrees at 8 bases. The V and J ends lost 5 bases and 5 bases, in that order; junction bases with no gene match: 10. The CDR3 consists of 15 residues.

This clonotype was detected only a few times. The rearrangement joins TRBV12-3 or TRBV12-4 to TRBJ2-5; 8 nucleotides line up with TRBD2. This CDR3 comprises 17 residues. V shed 0 bases, J shed 7 bases, and the junction held 13 bases outside the gene matches. The CDR3 DNA reads TGTGCCAGCAGTTTAGCAAGGACTAGCCTAACTTTCGGGACCCAGTACTTC. Its translation is CASSLARTSLTFGTQYF.

This clonotype occurred a few times. The chain links TRBV9 to TRBJ1-1, with D hard to call. The CDR3 has 13 amino acids. Germline CDR1 and CDR2: SGDLS and YYNGEE. The V gene lost 0 bases and the J gene lost 8 bases, with 11 bases spanning the gap. CDR3 region: CASSVASVGEAFF. CDR3 coding DNA: TGTGCCAGCAGCGTAGCGTCAGTGGGGGAAGCTTTCTTT.

The rearrangement links TRBV5-1 to TRBJ2-7; D ambiguous. The germline V gene encodes CDR1 SGHRS and CDR2 YFSETQ. Between the trimmed V and J ends, which lost 4 bases and 6 bases, there was a span of 11 bases. There are 12 residues in the CDR3. This chain's CDR3 is CASSPAHPEQYF. In DNA form, the CDR3 reads TGCGCCAGCAGCCCCGCGCACCCCGAGCAGTACTTC. The full variable domain, its missing parts supplied by reference TRBV5-1 and TRBJ2-7, is KAGVTQTPRYLIKTRGQQVTLSCSPISGHRSVSWYQQTPGQGLQFLFEYFSETQRNKGNFPGRFSGRQFSNSRSEMNVSTLELGDSALYLCASSPAHPEQYFGPGTRLTVT.

This clonotype was counted at least ten times. V and J are TRBV7-3 and TRBJ2-5, with no clear D. The CDR3 covers 11 residues. V lost 4 bases and J 4 bases, leaving 4 bases between the germline ends. Germline lookup yields CDR1 SGHTA and CDR2 FQGTGA. In DNA form, the CDR3 reads TGTGCCAGCAGCTCCCGAGAGACCCAGTACTTC. As protein: CASSSRETQYF.